The rows below give T cell receptor beta chains drawn from one sample of a study of ipilimumab plus nivolumab after autologous stem cell transplantation. Clones were sequenced by immunoSEQ multiplex PCR, and TCRdb holds only the in-frame ones, with some missing. The sample carries tens of thousands of clones, 85% to 95% recorded once. Material: PBMCs, obtained in a trial of ipilimumab plus nivolumab as post-transplant consolidation. These receptors all stem from a male donor with multiple myeloma. Both conserved end residues are part of each CDR3. D genes are given only for firm matches. Clone size is given for some rows only: seen once, a few or many times, or a class if the clone is expanded.

TRBD1,TRBV7-9,few,TRBJ2-3,CASSPLWTGSTDTQYF,TGTGCCAGCAGCCCGTTGTGGACAGGCAGCACAGATACGCAGTATTTT
TRBD1,TRBV28,-,TRBJ1-4,CASRRPGTGRWFDEKLFF,TGTGCCAGCAGGCGTCCCGGGACAGGAAGGTGGTTTGATGAAAAACTGTTTTTT
-,TRBV1,-,TRBJ2-1,CTSSHGTDYNEQFF,TGCACCAGCAGCCACGGGACTGACTACAATGAGCAGTTCTTC
-,TRBV7-3,once,TRBJ2-7,CASSLEGGPYEQYF,TGTGCCAGCAGCCTCGAGGGGGGACCCTACGAGCAGTACTTC
-,TRBV7-6,-,TRBJ1-3,CASSLVAGRARGSGNTIYF,TGTGCCAGCAGCTTAGTTGCGGGCAGAGCGAGGGGCTCTGGAAACACCATATATTTT
TRBD2,TRBV25-1,-,TRBJ2-3,CASSTLAGISDTQYF,TGTGCCAGCAGTACTCTAGCGGGTATCTCAGATACGCAGTATTTT
-,TRBV2,once,TRBJ2-6,CASSELRGSGANVLTF,TGTGCCAGCAGTGAATTGAGGGGGTCTGGGGCCAACGTCCTGACTTTC
TRBD2,TRBV7-8,-,TRBJ2-2,CASSRGGARGQATGELFF,TGTGCCAGCAGCCGCGGGGGGGCACGGGGGCAGGCCACCGGGGAGCTGTTTTTT
-,TRBV4-3,-,TRBJ2-1,CASSQGPLPGHNEQFF,TGCGCCAGCAGCCAAGGTCCCCTTCCAGGGCATAATGAGCAGTTCTTC
-,TRBV4-1,once,TRBJ2-3,CATRPGPTKATDTQYF,TGCGCCACGCGGCCAGGGCCTACCAAAGCTACAGATACGCAGTATTTT
-,TRBV7-7,-,TRBJ2-2,CASSPVRLNTGELFF,TGTGCCAGCAGCCCCGTTAGACTCAACACCGGGGAGCTGTTTTTT
TRBD1,TRBV2,-,TRBJ1-6,CASSDGTVSPLHF,TGTGCCAGCAGTGATGGGACAGTTTCACCCCTCCACTTT
TRBD1,TRBV7-8,-,TRBJ1-5,CASSLATGTAFGQPQHF,TGTGCCAGCAGCTTAGCCACCGGGACAGCTTTCGGGCAGCCCCAGCATTTT
-,TRBV27,few,TRBJ2-5,CASSHWDKETQYF,TGTGCCAGCAGTCATTGGGATAAAGAGACCCAGTACTTC
-,TRBV5-6,-,TRBJ2-5,CASSLLRRETQYF,TGTGCCAGCAGCTTGTTGCGGCGAGAGACCCAGTACTTC
-,TRBV18,-,TRBJ2-4,CASSGGQGGKYF,TGTGCCAGCTCCGGGGGCCAGGGGGGAAAGTACTTC
TRBD1,TRBV28,-,TRBJ1-4,CASSLTGGTNEKLFF,TGTGCCAGCAGTTTAACAGGGGGCACTAATGAAAAACTGTTTTTT
TRBD2,TRBV5-8,-,TRBJ2-3,CASSPRLTSGTDTQYF,TGTGCCAGCAGCCCTCGTCTGACTAGCGGCACAGATACGCAGTATTTT
-,TRBV4-1,-,TRBJ2-7,CASSQDRRQAYEQYF,TGCGCCAGCAGCCAAGACAGAAGACAGGCCTACGAGCAGTACTTC